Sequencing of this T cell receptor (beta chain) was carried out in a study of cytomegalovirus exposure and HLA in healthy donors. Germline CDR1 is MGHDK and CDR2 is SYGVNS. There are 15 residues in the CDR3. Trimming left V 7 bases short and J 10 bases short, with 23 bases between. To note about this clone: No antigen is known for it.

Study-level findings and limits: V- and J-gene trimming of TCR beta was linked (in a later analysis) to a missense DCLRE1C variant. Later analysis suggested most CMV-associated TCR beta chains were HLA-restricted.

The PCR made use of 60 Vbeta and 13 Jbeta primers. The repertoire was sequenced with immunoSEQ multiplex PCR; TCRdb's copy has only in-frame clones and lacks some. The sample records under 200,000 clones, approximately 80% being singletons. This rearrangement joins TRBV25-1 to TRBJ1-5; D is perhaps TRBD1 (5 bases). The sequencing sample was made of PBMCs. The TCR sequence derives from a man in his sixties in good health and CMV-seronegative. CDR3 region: CASTKIRVPRRPQHF. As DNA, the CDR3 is TGTGCCAGCACCAAAATCAGGGTACCTAGGAGACCCCAGCATTTT. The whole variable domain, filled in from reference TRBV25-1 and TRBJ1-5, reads EADIYQTPRYLVIGTGKKITLECSQTMGHDKMYWYQQDPGMELHLIHYSYGVNSTEKGDLSSESTVSRIRTEHFPLTLESARPSHTSQYLCASTKIRVPRRPQHFGDGTRLSIL.